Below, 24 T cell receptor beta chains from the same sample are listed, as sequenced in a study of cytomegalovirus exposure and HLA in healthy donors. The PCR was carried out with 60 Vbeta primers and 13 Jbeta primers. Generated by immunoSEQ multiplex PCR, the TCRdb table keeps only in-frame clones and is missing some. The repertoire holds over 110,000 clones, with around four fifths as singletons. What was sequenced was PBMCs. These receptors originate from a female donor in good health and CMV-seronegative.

The CDR3 nucleotides are TGTGCCAGCAGCGGAACTCCGGGACTTAATGAAAAACTGTTTTTT. Translation: CASSGTPGLNEKLFF. The rearrangement joins TRBV9 to TRBJ1-4; the D gene is possibly TRBD1 (5 bases). The CDR3 runs 15 residues. CDR1 and CDR2 (germline): SGDLS, YYNGEE. The V end was cut by 3 bases, the J end by 4 bases, with 13 bases between.

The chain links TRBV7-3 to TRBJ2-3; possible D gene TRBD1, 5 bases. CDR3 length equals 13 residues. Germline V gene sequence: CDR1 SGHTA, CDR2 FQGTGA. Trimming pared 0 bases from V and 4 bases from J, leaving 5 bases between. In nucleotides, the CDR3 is TGTGCCAGCAGCTTAACAGGGGCAGATACGCAGTATTTT. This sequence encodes CASSLTGADTQYF.

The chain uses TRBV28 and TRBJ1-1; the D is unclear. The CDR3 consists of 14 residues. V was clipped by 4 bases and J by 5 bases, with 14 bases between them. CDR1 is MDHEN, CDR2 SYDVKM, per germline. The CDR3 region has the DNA TGTGCCAGCAGTTCCTTCGGGGTCGCGACTGAAGCTTTCTTT. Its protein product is CASSSFGVATEAFF.

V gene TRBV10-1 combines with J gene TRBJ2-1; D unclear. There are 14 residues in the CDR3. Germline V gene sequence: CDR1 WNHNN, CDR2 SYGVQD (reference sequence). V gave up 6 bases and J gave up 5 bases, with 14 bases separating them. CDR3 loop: CASSTHSRNNEQFF. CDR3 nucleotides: TGCGCCAGCAGCACTCATTCTAGAAACAATGAGCAGTTCTTC.

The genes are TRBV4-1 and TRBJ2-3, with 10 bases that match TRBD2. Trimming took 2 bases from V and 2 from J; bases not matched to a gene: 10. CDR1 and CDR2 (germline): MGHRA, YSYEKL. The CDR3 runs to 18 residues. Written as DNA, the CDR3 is TGCGCCAGCAGCCAACCCCACCCTCTAGCGGGGGCCACAGATACGCAGTATTTT. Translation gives CASSQPHPLAGATDTQYF.

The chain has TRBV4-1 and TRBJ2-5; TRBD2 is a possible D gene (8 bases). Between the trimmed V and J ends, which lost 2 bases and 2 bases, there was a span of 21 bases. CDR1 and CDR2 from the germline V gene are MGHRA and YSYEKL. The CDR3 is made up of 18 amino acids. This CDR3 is CASSQSGLAGQMQETQYF. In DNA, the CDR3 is TGCGCCAGCAGCCAAAGCGGTTTAGCGGGACAGATGCAAGAGACCCAGTACTTC.

CDR3: CASSQGLAVPGNEQFF. In DNA form, the CDR3 reads TGTGCCAGCAGCCAAGGGTTAGCGGTACCCGGCAATGAGCAGTTCTTC. The genes are TRBV4-2 and TRBJ2-1; possibly TRBD2 for D (6 bases). Per germline, CDR1 LGHNA and CDR2 YNFKEQ. V lost 1 base, J lost 6 bases, and 16 bases lay in between. CDR3 length: 16 amino acids.

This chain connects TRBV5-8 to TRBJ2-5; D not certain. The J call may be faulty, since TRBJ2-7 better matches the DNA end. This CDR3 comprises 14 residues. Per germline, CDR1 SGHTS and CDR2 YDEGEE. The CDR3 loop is CASSLSAGFYEQYF. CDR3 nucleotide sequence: TGTGCCAGCAGCTTGAGTGCAGGATTTTACGAGCAGTACTTC.

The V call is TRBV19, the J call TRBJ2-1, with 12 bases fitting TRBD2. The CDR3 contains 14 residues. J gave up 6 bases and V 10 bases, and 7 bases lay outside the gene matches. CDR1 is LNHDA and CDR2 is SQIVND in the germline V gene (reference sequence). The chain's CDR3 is CATTQTSGSNEQFF. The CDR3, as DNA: TGTGCCACCACTCAGACTAGCGGGAGCAATGAGCAGTTCTTC.

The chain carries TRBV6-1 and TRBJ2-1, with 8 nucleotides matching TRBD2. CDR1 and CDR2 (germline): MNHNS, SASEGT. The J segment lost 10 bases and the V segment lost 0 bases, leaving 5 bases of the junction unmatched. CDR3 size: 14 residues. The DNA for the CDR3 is TGTGCCAGCAGTGAAGCGGCGGGGGGTAGGGAGCAGTTCTTC. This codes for CASSEAAGGREQFF.

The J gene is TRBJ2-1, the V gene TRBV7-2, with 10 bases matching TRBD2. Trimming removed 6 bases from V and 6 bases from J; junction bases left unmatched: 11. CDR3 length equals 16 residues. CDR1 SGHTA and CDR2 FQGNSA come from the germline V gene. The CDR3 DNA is TGTGCCAGCAGAAGCTTCACTAGCGGGATAGGCAATGAGCAGTTCTTC. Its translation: CASRSFTSGIGNEQFF.

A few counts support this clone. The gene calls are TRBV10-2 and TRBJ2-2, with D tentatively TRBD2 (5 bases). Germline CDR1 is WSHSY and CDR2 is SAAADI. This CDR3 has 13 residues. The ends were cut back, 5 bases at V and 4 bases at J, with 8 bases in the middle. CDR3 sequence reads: CASSTGVTGELFF. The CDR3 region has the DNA TGCGCCAGCAGTACCGGGGTCACCGGGGAGCTGTTTTTT.

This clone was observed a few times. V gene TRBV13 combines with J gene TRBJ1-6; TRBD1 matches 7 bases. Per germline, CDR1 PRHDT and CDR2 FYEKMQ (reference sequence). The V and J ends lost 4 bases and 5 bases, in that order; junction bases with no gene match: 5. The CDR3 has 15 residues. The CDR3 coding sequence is TGTGCCAGCAGCTCACCGGGACAGAATAATTCACCCCTCCACTTT. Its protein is CASSSPGQNNSPLHF.

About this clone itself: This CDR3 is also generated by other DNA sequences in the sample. CDR3 region: CASSEKGYSPLHF. The CDR3 coding sequence is TGTGCCAGCAGTGAGAAGGGGTACTCACCCCTCCACTTT. The V and J genes are TRBV25-1 and TRBJ1-6, with D perhaps matching TRBD1 (5 bases). This CDR3 spans 13 amino acids. CDR1 is MGHDK and CDR2 is SYGVNS in the germline V gene. V was clipped by 3 bases and J by 10 bases, with 10 bases between them.

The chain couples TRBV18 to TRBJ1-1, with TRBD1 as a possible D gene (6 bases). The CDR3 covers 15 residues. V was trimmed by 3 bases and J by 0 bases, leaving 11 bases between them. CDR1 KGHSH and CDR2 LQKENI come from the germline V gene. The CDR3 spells CASSPQGNMNTEAFF. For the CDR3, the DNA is TGTGCCAGCTCACCCCAGGGGAACATGAACACTGAAGCTTTCTTT.

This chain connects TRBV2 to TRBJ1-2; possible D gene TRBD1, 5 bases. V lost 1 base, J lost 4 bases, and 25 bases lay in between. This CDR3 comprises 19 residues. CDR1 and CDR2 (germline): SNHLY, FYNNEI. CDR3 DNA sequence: TGTGCCAGCAGTGAAGGCGGAATGGGCAGGGCAACTCATCCCTATGGCTACACCTTC. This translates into CASSEGGMGRATHPYGYTF.

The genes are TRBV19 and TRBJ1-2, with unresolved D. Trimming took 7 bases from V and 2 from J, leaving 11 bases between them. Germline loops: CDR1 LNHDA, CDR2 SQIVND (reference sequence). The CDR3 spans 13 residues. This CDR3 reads CASKATVNYGYTF. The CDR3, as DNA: TGTGCCAGTAAAGCGACGGTGAACTATGGCTACACCTTC.

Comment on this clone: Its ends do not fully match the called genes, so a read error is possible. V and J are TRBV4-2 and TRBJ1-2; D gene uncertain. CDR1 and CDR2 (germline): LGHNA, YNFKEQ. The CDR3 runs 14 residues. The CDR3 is CASSQDPQVGGYPF. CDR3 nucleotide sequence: TGTGCCAGCAGCCAAGATCCGCAGGTTGGTGGCTACCCCTTC.

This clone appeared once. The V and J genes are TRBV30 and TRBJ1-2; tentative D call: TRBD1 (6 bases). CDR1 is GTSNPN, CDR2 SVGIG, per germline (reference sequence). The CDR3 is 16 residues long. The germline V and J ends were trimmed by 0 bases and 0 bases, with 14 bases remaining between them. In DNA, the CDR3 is TGTGCCTGGAGTGTAATTTCAGGGGTTCCTAACTATGGCTACACCTTC. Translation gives CAWSVISGVPNYGYTF.

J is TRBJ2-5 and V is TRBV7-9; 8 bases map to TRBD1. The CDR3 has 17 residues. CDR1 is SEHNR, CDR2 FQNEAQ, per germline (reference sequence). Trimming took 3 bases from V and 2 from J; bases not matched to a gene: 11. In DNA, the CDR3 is TGTGCCAGCAGCTTGGGATCCGGGACAGGATTTCAAGAGACCCAGTACTTC. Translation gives CASSLGSGTGFQETQYF. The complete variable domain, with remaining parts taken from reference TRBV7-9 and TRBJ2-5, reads DTGVSQNPRHKITKRGQNVTFRCDPISEHNRLYWYRQTLGQGPEFLTYFQNEAQLEKSRLLSDRFSAERPKGSFSTLEIQRTEQGDSAMYLCASSLGSGTGFQETQYFGPGTRLLVL.

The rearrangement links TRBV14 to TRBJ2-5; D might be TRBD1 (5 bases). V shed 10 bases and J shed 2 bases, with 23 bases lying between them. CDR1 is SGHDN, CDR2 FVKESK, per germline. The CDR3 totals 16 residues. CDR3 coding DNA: TGTGCCACCCCAGAAAAGGACAAGGCTCCGCAAGAGACCCAGTACTTC. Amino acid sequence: CATPEKDKAPQETQYF. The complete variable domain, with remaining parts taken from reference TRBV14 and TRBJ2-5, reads EAGVTQFPSHSVIEKGQTVTLRCDPISGHDNLYWYRRVMGKEIKFLLHFVKESKQDESGMPNNRFLAERTGGTYSTLKVQPAELEDSGVYFCATPEKDKAPQETQYFGPGTRLLVL.

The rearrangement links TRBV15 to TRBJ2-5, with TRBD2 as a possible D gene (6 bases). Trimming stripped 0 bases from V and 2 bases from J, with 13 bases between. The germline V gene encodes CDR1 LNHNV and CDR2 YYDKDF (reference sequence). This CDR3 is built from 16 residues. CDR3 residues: CATSRDPAGTQETQYF. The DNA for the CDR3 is TGTGCCACCAGCAGAGATCCCGCAGGGACTCAAGAGACCCAGTACTTC. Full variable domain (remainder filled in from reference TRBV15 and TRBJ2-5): DAMVIQNPRYQVTQFGKPVTLSCSQTLNHNVMYWYQQKSSQAPKLLFHYYDKDFNNEADTPDNFQSRRPNTSFCFLDIRSPGLGDTAMYLCATSRDPAGTQETQYFGPGTRLLVL.

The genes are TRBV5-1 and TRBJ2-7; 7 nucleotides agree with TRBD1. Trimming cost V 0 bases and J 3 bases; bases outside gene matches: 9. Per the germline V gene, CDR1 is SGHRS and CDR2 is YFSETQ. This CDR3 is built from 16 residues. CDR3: CASSLGGMDRNYEQYF. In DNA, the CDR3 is TGCGCCAGCAGCTTGGGCGGAATGGACAGGAACTACGAGCAGTACTTC.

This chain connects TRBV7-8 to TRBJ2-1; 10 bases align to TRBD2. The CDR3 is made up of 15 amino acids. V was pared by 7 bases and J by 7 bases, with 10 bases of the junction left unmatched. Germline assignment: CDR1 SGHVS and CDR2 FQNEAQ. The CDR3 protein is CASTRTSGNYNEQFF. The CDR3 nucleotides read TGTGCCAGCACCCGGACTAGCGGTAATTATAATGAGCAGTTCTTC.